The clone carrying this T cell receptor (beta chain) was recorded many times. Its target is not known. In germline, CDR1 is SGHVS, CDR2 FQNEAQ. The CDR3 consists of 14 residues. The V segment lost 5 bases and the J segment 6 bases; nucleotides outside the gene matches: 7. This entry belongs to a study of T cell repertoires in cytomegalovirus infection. Study-wide background: Selected CMV epitopes included recently identified HLA-C-restricted ones as well as well-studied HLA-B-restricted ones. Carrying CMV and the relevant HLA type showed in public TCR beta signatures.

Study observations and caveats: There were HLA-C-restricted CMV-specific TCR beta clonotypes dominating the ex vivo response.

TCRdb used MiXCR to reprocess the reads, holding one entry per CDR3 protein. This sample has some 99,000 distinct CDR3 sequences; about 30% occur once, and the top ten carry about 81%. The sample was CD8+ T cells from cultured PBMCs, taken from culture after CMV antigen stimulation. The TCR sequence derives from a human donor in good health (CMV status not recorded). Some clones in this sample may be carry-over from other donors' samples. V gene TRBV7-8 combines with J gene TRBJ2-3, with 8 bases lining up with TRBD2. The CDR3 region has the DNA TGTGCCAGCAGCGTAACGGGGGGGCTGGATACGCAGTATTTT. It codes for CASSVTGGLDTQYF.